This TCR beta chain appears in the sequencing data of a study of early T cells in non-severe SARS-CoV-2 infection. With respect to this clonotype: The antigen is not known. A much larger clone sits a single nucleotide away, making a read error possible.

Germline V gives CDR1 SGHVS, CDR2 FQNEAQ. Trimming stripped 8 bases from V and 1 base from J, with 19 bases between. CDR3 length: 16 residues. The protocol attached unique molecular identifiers to individual cDNA molecules. One entry per CDR3 protein results from TCRdb running MiXCR on the 5' RACE reads. The sample lists about 52,000 distinct CDR3 sequences, around 10% occurring once. Findings and caveats of the study: VDJdb-based annotation leaned toward anti-spike CD8 responses and missed private and CD4 specificities.

The chain recombines TRBV7-8 with TRBJ2-3; D may correspond to TRBD1 or TRBD2 (5 bases each). The source of this sequence is an adult who was a healthcare worker with PCR-confirmed SARS-CoV-2 infection or an uninfected control (not recorded which). Sequenced: whole blood. CDR3 residues: CASGYTKRGCTDTQYF. The CDR3 DNA follows: TGTGCCAGCGGTTATACTAAGAGGGGCTGCACAGATACGCAGTATTTT.